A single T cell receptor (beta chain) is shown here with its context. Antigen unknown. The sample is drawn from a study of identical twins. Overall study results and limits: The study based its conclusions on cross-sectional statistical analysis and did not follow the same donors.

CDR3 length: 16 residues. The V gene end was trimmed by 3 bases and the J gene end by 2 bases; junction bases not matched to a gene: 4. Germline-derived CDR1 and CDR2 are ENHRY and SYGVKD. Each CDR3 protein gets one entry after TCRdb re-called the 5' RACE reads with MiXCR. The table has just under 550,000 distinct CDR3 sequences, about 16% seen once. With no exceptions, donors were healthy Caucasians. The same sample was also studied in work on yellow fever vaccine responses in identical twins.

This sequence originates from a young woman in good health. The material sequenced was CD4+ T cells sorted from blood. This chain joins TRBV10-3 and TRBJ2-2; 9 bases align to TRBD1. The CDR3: CAISDPGQGNTGELFF. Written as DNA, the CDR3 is TGTGCCATCAGTGACCCGGGACAGGGTAACACCGGGGAGCTGTTTTTT.